This TCR beta chain is drawn from a study of Ad26.COV2.S vaccination and SARS-CoV-2 variants. Points from the study as a whole: Placebo recipients and vaccine recipients were similar in non-spike TCR breadth.

About this clone: The antigen is not known.

Data came from immunoSEQ multiplex PCR; TCRdb stores just in-frame clones and leaves some out. This sample has roughly 100,000 clones, with roughly 75% found just once. Germline assignment: CDR1 SQVTM and CDR2 ANQGSEA. Germline trimming cut 6 bases from V and 4 bases from J; bases unmatched to any gene: 9. The CDR3 sequence is 14 residues long. This specimen was peripheral blood, taken after recovery from COVID-19. V gene TRBV29-1 combines with J gene TRBJ2-1; 7 positions match TRBD1. The clonotype originates from a human donor who had recovered from COVID-19. This CDR3 reads CSVSVEGAYNEQFF. CDR3 in DNA: TGCAGCGTCTCCGTAGAGGGGGCGTACAATGAGCAGTTCTTC.